This T cell receptor beta chain was captured by sequencing in a study of blood T cell repertoires in COVID-19. Study-level information: Acute-phase and convalescent COVID-19 samples originated in the United States, Italy and Spain.

The germline V gene encodes CDR1 SGHAT and CDR2 FQNNGV. This CDR3 is built from 17 residues. V lost 6 bases, J lost 9 bases, and 16 bases stayed unmatched. Study processing details: Researchers report that nucleated cell counts were estimated from reference gene primer amplification. Generated by immunoSEQ multiplex PCR, the TCRdb table keeps only in-frame clones and is missing some. The V and J calls and clone size come from that table; D and trimming were worked out from the DNA. The table includes 400,000 to 550,000 clones, about 90% detected once. Participants reported their clinical history, and cohort assignment relied on those reports.

Sequenced material: PBMCs or T cells enriched from blood (not recorded which). V and J are TRBV11-2 and TRBJ2-1; 11 bases align to TRBD2. The clonotype comes from a woman younger than 30 with acute COVID-19. CDR3 DNA sequence: TGTGCCAGCAGTGATACCGGTACTAGCGGGAGATGGGGTGAGCAGTTCTTC. Translation: CASSDTGTSGRWGEQFF.